This T cell receptor (beta chain) was identified during a study of OX40 agonist ivuxolimab in advanced cancers. Overall study results and limits: The study found among the lowest clonal expansion in partial responders at 0.1-3.0 mg/kg. Clonal expansion by week 6 occurred in CD4+ and CD8+ blood T cells (at 0.1 to 3.0 mg/kg).

This CDR3 spans 14 amino acids. Unmatched junction bases numbered 7, after V lost 6 bases and J lost 8 bases. Germline assignment: CDR1 MNHEY and CDR2 SVGAGI. As to this clone: Its antigen is still unknown.

Sequenced by immunoSEQ multiplex PCR; TCRdb stores in-frame clones only, minus some. Here the sample spans 61,000 or so clones, 84% being singletons. The gene calls are TRBV6-5 and TRBJ1-4; 9 bases fit TRBD1. The material sequenced was CD4+ or CD8+ T cells sorted from blood, taken in a trial of the OX40 agonist ivuxolimab. The origin of this receptor is an adult with an advanced solid tumor such as melanoma, head and neck, liver or kidney cancer. The CDR3 spells CASRQTGGGEKLFF. The CDR3 DNA follows: TGTGCCAGCAGACAGACAGGGGGGGGAGAAAAACTGTTTTTT.